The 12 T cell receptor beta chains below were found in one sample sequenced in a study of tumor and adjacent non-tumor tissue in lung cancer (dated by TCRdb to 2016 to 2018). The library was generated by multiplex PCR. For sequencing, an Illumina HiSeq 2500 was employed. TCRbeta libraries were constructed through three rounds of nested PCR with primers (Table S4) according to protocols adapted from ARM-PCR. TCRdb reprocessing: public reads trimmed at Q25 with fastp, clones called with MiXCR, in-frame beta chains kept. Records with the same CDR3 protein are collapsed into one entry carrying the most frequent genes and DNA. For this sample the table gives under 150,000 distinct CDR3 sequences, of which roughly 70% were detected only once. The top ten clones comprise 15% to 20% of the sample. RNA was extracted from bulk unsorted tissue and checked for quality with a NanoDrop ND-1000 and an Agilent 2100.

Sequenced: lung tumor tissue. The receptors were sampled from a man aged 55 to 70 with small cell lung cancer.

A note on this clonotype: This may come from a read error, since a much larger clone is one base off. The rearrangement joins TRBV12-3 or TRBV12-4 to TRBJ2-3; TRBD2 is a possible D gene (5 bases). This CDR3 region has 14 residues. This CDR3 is CVSSGGRETDTQYF. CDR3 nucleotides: TGTGTCAGCAGTGGCGGACGGGAAACAGATACGCAGTATTTT.

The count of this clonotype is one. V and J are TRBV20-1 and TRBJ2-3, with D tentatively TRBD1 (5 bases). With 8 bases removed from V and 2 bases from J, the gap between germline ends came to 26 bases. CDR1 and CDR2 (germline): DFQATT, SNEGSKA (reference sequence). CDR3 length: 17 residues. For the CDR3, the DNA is TGCAGTACTAAAGAAAAGGGGCTGTCTGAATTCACAGATACGCAGTATTTT. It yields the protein CSTKEKGLSEFTDTQYF.

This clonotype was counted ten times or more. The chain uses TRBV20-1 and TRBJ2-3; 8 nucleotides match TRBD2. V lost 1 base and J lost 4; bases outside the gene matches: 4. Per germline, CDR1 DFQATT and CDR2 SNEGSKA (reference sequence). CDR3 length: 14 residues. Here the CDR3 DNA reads TGCAGTGCTAGAGCACGGACTAGCTCAGATACGCAGTATTTT. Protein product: CSARARTSSDTQYF.

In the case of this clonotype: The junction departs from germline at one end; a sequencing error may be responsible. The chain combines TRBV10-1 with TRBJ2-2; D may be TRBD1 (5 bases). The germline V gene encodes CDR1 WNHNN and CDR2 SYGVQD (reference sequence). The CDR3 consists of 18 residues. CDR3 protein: CASTESLGQGASTGELFF. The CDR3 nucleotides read TGCGCCAGCACTGAGTCCCTCGGACAAGGGGCATCCACCGGGGAGCTGTTTTTT.

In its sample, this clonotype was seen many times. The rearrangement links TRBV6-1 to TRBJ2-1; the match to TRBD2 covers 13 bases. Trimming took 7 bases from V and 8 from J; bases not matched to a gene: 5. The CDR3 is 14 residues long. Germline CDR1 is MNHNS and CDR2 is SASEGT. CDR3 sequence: CASTRTSGSYEQFF. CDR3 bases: TGTGCCAGCACCCGGACTAGCGGGAGTTATGAGCAGTTCTTC.

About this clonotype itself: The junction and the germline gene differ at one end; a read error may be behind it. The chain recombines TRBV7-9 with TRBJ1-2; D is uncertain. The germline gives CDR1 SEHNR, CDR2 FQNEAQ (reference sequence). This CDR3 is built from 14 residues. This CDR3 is CASSLAPGIYDYTF. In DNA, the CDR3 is TGTGCCAGCAGCTTAGCCCCGGGGATATATGACTACACCTTC.

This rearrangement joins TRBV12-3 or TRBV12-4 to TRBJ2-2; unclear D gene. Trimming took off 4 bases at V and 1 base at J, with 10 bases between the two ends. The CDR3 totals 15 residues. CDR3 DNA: TGTGCCAGCAGTTCCTATCAGAAGAACACCGGGGAGCTGTTTTTT. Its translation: CASSSYQKNTGELFF.

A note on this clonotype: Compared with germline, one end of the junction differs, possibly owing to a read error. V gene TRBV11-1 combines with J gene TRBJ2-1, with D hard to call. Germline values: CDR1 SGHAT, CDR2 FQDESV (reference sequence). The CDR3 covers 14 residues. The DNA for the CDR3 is TGTGCCAGCAGCTTAGGAGTAGGGAACAATGAGCACTTCTTC. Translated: CASSLGVGNNEHFF.

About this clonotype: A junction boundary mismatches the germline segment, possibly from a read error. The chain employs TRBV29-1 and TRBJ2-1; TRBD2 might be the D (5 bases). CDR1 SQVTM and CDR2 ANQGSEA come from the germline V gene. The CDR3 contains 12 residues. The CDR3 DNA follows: TGCAGTGTTGAAGACATGGGAGACGAGCAGTTCTTC. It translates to CSVEDMGDEQFF.

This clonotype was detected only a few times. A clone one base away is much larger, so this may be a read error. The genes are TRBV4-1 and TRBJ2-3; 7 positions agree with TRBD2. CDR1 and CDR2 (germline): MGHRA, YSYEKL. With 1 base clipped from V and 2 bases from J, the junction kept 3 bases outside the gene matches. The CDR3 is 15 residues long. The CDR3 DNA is TGCGCCAGCAGCCAAGGAGCGGGGTCCACAGATACGCAGTATTTT. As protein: CASSQGAGSTDTQYF.

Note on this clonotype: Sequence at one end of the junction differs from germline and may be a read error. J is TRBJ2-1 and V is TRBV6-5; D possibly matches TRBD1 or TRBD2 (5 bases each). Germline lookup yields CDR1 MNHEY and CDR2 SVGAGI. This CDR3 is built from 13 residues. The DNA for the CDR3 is TGTGCCAGCAGATACCCGGGACGGAATGAGCTGTTCTTC. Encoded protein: CASRYPGRNELFF.

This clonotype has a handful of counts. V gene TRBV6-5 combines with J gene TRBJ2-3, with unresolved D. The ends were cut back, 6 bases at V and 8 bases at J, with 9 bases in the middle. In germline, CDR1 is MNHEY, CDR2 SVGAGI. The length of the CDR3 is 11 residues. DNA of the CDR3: TGTGCCAGCAGCAATTCGGGTACGCAGTATTTT. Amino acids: CASSNSGTQYF.